Listed here is a single T cell receptor (beta chain). The antigen is unknown. The data belong to a study of shared clonotypes between healthy human individuals. The run depth of the assay was deep. The repertoire was sequenced with immunoSEQ multiplex PCR; TCRdb's copy has only in-frame clones and lacks some. This table holds a few million clones, around 94% found once. The CDR3 has 15 amino acids. Germline lookup yields CDR1 KGHSH and CDR2 LQKENI. Trimming removed 3 bases from V and 2 bases from J, with 14 bases in between. Whole-study results and caveats: Non-shared clonotypes were found to have lower generation probabilities than the clonotypes that were shared by all four of the sorted-subset donors. Roughly 4.6% of naive CD4 clonotypes were common to several donors.

The rearrangement links TRBV18 to TRBJ2-7; D is perhaps TRBD1 (5 bases). Sequences were obtained from naive CD4+ T cells sorted from blood. Subset reported: CD45RA+ positively selected. This receptor was identified in a man in his late teens or twenties in good health. CDR3: CASSPRADPTYEQYF. CDR3 sequence (DNA): TGTGCCAGCTCACCCAGGGCGGATCCGACCTACGAGCAGTACTTC.